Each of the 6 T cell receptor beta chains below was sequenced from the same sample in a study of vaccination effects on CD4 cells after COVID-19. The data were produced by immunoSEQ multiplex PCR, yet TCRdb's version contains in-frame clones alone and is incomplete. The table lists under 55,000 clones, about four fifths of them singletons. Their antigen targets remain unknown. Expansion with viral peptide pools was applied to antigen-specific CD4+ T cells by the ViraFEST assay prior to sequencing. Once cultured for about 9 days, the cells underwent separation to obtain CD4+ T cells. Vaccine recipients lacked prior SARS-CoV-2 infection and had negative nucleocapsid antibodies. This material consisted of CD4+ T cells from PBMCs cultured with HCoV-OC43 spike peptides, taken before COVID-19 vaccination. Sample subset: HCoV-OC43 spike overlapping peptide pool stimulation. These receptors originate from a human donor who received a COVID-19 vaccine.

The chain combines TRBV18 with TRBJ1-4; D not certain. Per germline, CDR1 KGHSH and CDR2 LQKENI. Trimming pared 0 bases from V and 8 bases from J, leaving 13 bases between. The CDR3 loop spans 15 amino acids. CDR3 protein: CASSPPERVQEKLFF. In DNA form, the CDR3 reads TGTGCCAGCTCACCACCGGAAAGGGTGCAGGAAAAACTGTTTTTT.

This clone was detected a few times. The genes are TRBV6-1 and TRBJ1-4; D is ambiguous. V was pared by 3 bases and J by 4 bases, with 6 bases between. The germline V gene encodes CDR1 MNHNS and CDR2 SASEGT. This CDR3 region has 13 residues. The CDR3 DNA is TGTGCCAGCAGTGACACGATTAATGAAAAACTGTTTTTT. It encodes CASSDTINEKLFF.

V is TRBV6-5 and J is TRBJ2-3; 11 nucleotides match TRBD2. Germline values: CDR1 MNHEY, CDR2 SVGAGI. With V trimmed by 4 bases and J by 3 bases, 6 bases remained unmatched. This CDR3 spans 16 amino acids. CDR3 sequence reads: CASSSIAGGQTDTQYF. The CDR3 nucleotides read TGTGCCAGCAGTTCAATAGCGGGGGGGCAAACAGATACGCAGTATTTT.

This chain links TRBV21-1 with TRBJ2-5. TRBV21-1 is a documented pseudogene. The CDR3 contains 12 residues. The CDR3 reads CASSNAVKTQYF. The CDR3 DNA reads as TGTGCCAGCAGCAACGCCGTCAAGACCCAGTACTTC.

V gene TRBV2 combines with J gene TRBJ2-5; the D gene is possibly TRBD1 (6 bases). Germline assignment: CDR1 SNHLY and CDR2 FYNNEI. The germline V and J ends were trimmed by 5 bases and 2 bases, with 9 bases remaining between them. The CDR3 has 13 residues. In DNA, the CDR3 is TGTGCCAGCAGTAAACAGGGTCAAGAGACCCAGTACTTC. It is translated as CASSKQGQETQYF.

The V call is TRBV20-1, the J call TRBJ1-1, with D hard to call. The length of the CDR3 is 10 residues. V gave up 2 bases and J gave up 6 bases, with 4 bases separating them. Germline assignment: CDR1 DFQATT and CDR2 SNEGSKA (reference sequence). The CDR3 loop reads CSARYSEAFF. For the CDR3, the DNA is TGCAGTGCTAGATACTCTGAAGCTTTCTTT.